Shown below are 26 T cell receptor beta chains from a single sample sequenced in a study of T cell responses to AZD1222 COVID-19 vaccine. The method was immunoSEQ multiplex PCR; TCRdb's version includes in-frame clones alone and lacks a portion of them. The data show approximately 150,000 clones, more than 85% seen once. The source material was peripheral blood, sampled 28 days after the second AZD1222 dose. Source of these receptors: an adult who received the AZD1222 COVID-19 vaccine.

The table lists this clone with a count of one. The chain combines TRBV5-6 with TRBJ1-2; D is unclear. This CDR3 has 14 amino acids. The V gene's germline CDR1 is SGHDT and CDR2 YYEEEE. V gave up 1 base and J gave up 1 base, with 8 bases separating them. The CDR3 nucleotides are TGTGCCAGCAGCTTGATACAGATTAACTATGGCTACACCTTC. This sequence encodes CASSLIQINYGYTF. The full variable domain, its missing parts supplied by reference TRBV5-6 and TRBJ1-2, is DAGVTQSPTHLIKTRGQQVTLRCSPKSGHDTVSWYQQALGQGPQFIFQYYEEEERQRGNFPDRFSGHQFPNYSSELNVNALLLGDSALYLCASSLIQINYGYTFGSGTRLTVV.

V gene TRBV7-2 combines with J gene TRBJ2-5; D is perhaps TRBD2 (5 bases). In germline, CDR1 is SGHTA, CDR2 FQGNSA. The CDR3 is 14 amino acids. The V gene lost 3 bases and the J gene lost 5 bases, with 13 bases spanning the gap. The DNA of the CDR3 is TGTGCCAGCAGCTTTGGCCGGGATTGGGAGACCCAGTACTTC. It translates to CASSFGRDWETQYF.

V gene TRBV19 combines with J gene TRBJ2-7; maybe TRBD1 (6 bases). This CDR3 is built from 15 residues. Looked up from germline, CDR1 is LNHDA and CDR2 is SQIVND (reference sequence). Trimming took off 4 bases at V and 2 bases at J, with 15 bases between the two ends. The CDR3 here is CASSTSPGQTYEQYF. The CDR3 coding sequence is TGTGCCAGTAGTACTTCCCCCGGACAGACCTACGAGCAGTACTTC.

The chain couples TRBV9 to TRBJ2-7, with 12 nucleotides matching TRBD1. Trimming at V came to 3 bases and at J to 6 bases, leaving 10 bases not matched to a gene. Germline V CDR1 and CDR2: SGDLS, YYNGEE. The CDR3 is made up of 16 amino acids. The CDR3 sequence: CASSAPGTGGWAEQYF. CDR3 DNA: TGTGCCAGCAGCGCGCCCGGGACAGGGGGCTGGGCCGAGCAGTACTTC.

The V and J genes are TRBV5-4 and TRBJ1-6; the D gene is possibly TRBD1 (6 bases). The germline V gene has CDR1 SGHNT and CDR2 YYREEE (reference sequence). The V gene lost 2 bases and the J gene lost 0 bases, with 12 bases spanning the gap. The CDR3 contains 17 residues. CDR3 DNA: TGTGCCAGCAGCTTCACAGGGTTCGGCTCCTATAATTCACCCCTCCACTTT. It codes for CASSFTGFGSYNSPLHF. The full variable domain, rest sourced from reference TRBV5-4 and TRBJ1-6, is ETGVTQSPTHLIKTRGQQVTLRCSSQSGHNTVSWYQQALGQGPQFIFQYYREEENGRGNFPPRFSGLQFPNYSSELNVNALELDDSALYLCASSFTGFGSYNSPLHFGNGTRLTVT.

The gene calls are TRBV7-6 and TRBJ1-5; TRBD1 matches 7 bases. The CDR3 has 19 amino acids. The V gene's germline CDR1 is SGHVS and CDR2 FNYEAQ. Losses at the gene ends were 5 bases for V and 5 bases for J; bases not matched to a gene: 21. CDR3 nucleotides: TGTGCCAGCAGCCTACCCGGACAGGCGAAGCTTTGGAGGGATCAGCCCCAGCATTTT. The encoded protein is CASSLPGQAKLWRDQPQHF.

V is TRBV28 and J is TRBJ2-7; tentatively, D is TRBD1 (6 bases). Looked up from germline, CDR1 is MDHEN and CDR2 is SYDVKM. This CDR3 is 15 amino acids long. V was cut by 5 bases and J by 6 bases, with 20 bases left in between. The CDR3 loop is CASSALYRASGEQYF. The CDR3 DNA follows: TGTGCCAGCAGTGCCCTATACAGGGCCTCGGGCGAGCAGTACTTC.

The chain couples TRBV28 to TRBJ1-2, with 7 bases fitting TRBD1. V shed 4 bases, J shed 2 bases, and the junction held 7 bases outside the gene matches. Germline values: CDR1 MDHEN, CDR2 SYDVKM. The CDR3 is 15 residues long. The DNA for the CDR3 is TGTGCCAGCAGTTCGACGCAGACAGGGAACTATGGCTACACCTTC. This encodes CASSSTQTGNYGYTF.

This chain connects TRBV9 to TRBJ2-1; the D gene could be TRBD1 or TRBD2 (6 bases each). CDR1 and CDR2 from the germline V gene are SGDLS and YYNGEE. Deletions cut 0 bases from V and 6 bases from J, with 13 bases between. This CDR3 is built from 15 residues. CDR3 nucleotide sequence: TGTGCCAGCAGCGTAGGGGGGGCTGGTGTCAATGAGCAGTTCTTC. Translation: CASSVGGAGVNEQFF.

The gene calls are TRBV20-1 and TRBJ2-3; D uncertain. Trimming pared 3 bases from V and 4 bases from J, leaving 8 bases between. The CDR3 length is 12 residues. Germline loops: CDR1 DFQATT, CDR2 SNEGSKA (reference sequence). The CDR3: CSASRGPDTQYF. In DNA, the CDR3 is TGCAGTGCTAGTAGAGGACCAGATACGCAGTATTTT.

J is TRBJ2-4 and V is TRBV11-2; D is uncertain. The V gene lost 1 base and the J gene lost 7 bases, with 2 bases spanning the gap. The germline V gene encodes CDR1 SGHAT and CDR2 FQNNGV. CDR3 length: 11 residues. CDR3 in DNA: TGTGCCAGCAGCTTAGGCAACATTCAGTACTTC. Protein sequence: CASSLGNIQYF.

The chain employs TRBV6-1 and TRBJ2-5; D is undetermined. Per germline, CDR1 MNHNS and CDR2 SASEGT. The CDR3 length is 13 residues. V dropped 1 base and J dropped 5 bases, with 8 bases sitting between them. This CDR3 is CASSEVGIETQYF. The CDR3 nucleotides read TGTGCCAGCAGTGAAGTAGGGATCGAGACCCAGTACTTC.

This clone has just a few counts. V gene TRBV5-4 combines with J gene TRBJ1-1; 8 bases match TRBD1. The V segment lost 1 base and the J segment 10 bases; nucleotides outside the gene matches: 12. The CDR3 covers 15 residues. Germline V gene data show CDR1 as SGHNT and CDR2 as YYREEE (reference sequence). The CDR3 region has the DNA TGTGCCAGCAGCTTGAATAGCGGTGGACAGGGCTTAGCTTTCTTT. It translates to CASSLNSGGQGLAFF.

This CDR3 is CASSQDVGGKGYGGYTF. The CDR3 bases are TGTGCCAGCAGCCAAGATGTAGGCGGCAAGGGGTACGGTGGCTACACCTTC. V usage is TRBV3-1 (or the pseudogene TRBV3-2) and J usage is TRBJ1-2; TRBD1 is a possible D gene (5 bases). The CDR3 spans 17 residues. V was trimmed by 0 bases and J by 7 bases, leaving 21 bases between them. CDR1 LGHDT and CDR2 YNNKEL come from the germline V gene (reference sequence).

V gene TRBV10-3 combines with J gene TRBJ1-1; no reliable D call. This CDR3 has 14 residues. Germline V gene data show CDR1 as ENHRY and CDR2 as SYGVKD. V was shortened by 5 bases and J by 3 bases, with 13 bases between the two germline ends. This CDR3 reads CAISPQMGYTEAFF. In DNA, the CDR3 is TGTGCCATCAGTCCCCAGATGGGGTACACTGAAGCTTTCTTT.

The chain has TRBV3-1 (or the pseudogene TRBV3-2) and TRBJ1-1, with 8 bases identical to TRBD1. This CDR3 contains 13 residues. After removal of 2 bases from V and 5 bases from J, the junction contained 1 base not matched to a gene. Germline CDR1 reads LGHDT; CDR2 reads YNNKEL (reference sequence). The CDR3 DNA is TGTGCCAGCAGCCAACGACAGGGGACTGAAGCTTTCTTT. Its translation: CASSQRQGTEAFF.

V gene TRBV5-1 combines with J gene TRBJ2-5, with TRBD2 matching 9 bases. This CDR3 has 17 amino acids. Germline loops: CDR1 SGHRS, CDR2 YFSETQ. The ends lost 0 bases at V and 1 base at J; junction bases unmatched: 7. CDR3 sequence reads: CASSLAKPAGGQETQYF. The CDR3 DNA reads as TGCGCCAGCAGCTTGGCCAAGCCAGCGGGGGGCCAAGAGACCCAGTACTTC. The variable domain in full, completed from reference TRBV5-1 and TRBJ2-5, reads KAGVTQTPRYLIKTRGQQVTLSCSPISGHRSVSWYQQTPGQGLQFLFEYFSETQRNKGNFPGRFSGRQFSNSRSEMNVSTLELGDSALYLCASSLAKPAGGQETQYFGPGTRLLVL.

The rearrangement joins TRBV6-5 to TRBJ1-1, with TRBD1 matching 7 bases. The V segment lost 0 bases and the J segment 0 bases; nucleotides outside the gene matches: 1. The CDR3 extends over 15 amino acids. Germline V lookup: CDR1 MNHEY, CDR2 SVGAGI. CDR3 DNA: TGTGCCAGCAGTTACTCCACAGGGGTGAACACTGAAGCTTTCTTT. It translates to CASSYSTGVNTEAFF.

The chain joins TRBV4-3 to TRBJ1-2, with 9 positions matching TRBD1. The V and J ends lost 8 bases and 4 bases, in that order; junction bases with no gene match: 11. Germline CDR1 LGHNA, CDR2 YSLEER. The CDR3 length is 15 residues. The CDR3 DNA reads as TGCGCCAGCTCACAGGGGGCGCTTAATAGCTATGGCTACACCTTC. It encodes CASSQGALNSYGYTF.

The chain links TRBV28 to TRBJ2-3, with D perhaps matching TRBD1 (7 bases). The ends were cut back, 4 bases at V and 3 bases at J, with 20 bases in the middle. This CDR3 contains 17 residues. Germline-derived CDR1 and CDR2 are MDHEN and SYDVKM. In DNA, the CDR3 is TGTGCCAGCAGTTCCCTATCCATGACAGGGAGGACAGATACGCAGTATTTT. Translated: CASSSLSMTGRTDTQYF. The full variable domain, in which reference TRBV28 and TRBJ2-3 provide the parts outside the CDR3, is DVKVTQSSRYLVKRTGEKVFLECVQDMDHENMFWYRQDPGLGLRLIYFSYDVKMKEKGDIPEGYSVSREKKERFSLILESASTNQTSMYLCASSSLSMTGRTDTQYFGPGTRLTVL.

The chain carries TRBV14 and TRBJ2-3; D may be TRBD2 (6 bases). Per germline, CDR1 SGHDN and CDR2 FVKESK. CDR3 length equals 17 residues. Trimming removed 2 bases from V and 3 bases from J, with 18 bases in between. The DNA for the CDR3 is TGTGCCAGCAGCCAAAGGATCGAGTCGAGCGGGACAGATACGCAGTATTTT. It codes for CASSQRIESSGTDTQYF.

The CDR3 sequence is CASSVATGDNSPLHF. CDR3 DNA: TGTGCCAGCAGCGTAGCTACCGGGGATAATTCACCCCTCCACTTT. This chain joins TRBV9 and TRBJ1-6; no reliable D call. This CDR3 region has 15 residues. V was clipped by 0 bases and J by 5 bases, with 9 bases between them. The germline V gene has CDR1 SGDLS and CDR2 YYNGEE.

The chain is built from TRBV27 and TRBJ1-2; D remains unclear. The ends were cut back, 4 bases at V and 3 bases at J, with 9 bases in the middle. Germline loops: CDR1 MNHEY, CDR2 SMNVEV (reference sequence). CDR3 size: 13 residues. Written as DNA, the CDR3 is TGTGCCAGCAGTTCCCTAGGAGACTATGGCTACACCTTC. This translates into CASSSLGDYGYTF.

This chain joins TRBV5-6 and TRBJ2-1; D is ambiguous. The CDR3 totals 14 residues. V lost 2 bases and J 6 bases, leaving 12 bases between the germline ends. The germline V gene has CDR1 SGHDT and CDR2 YYEEEE. The CDR3 here is CASSLGLMLNEQFF. CDR3 nucleotides: TGTGCCAGCAGCTTAGGGCTCATGCTCAATGAGCAGTTCTTC.

The gene calls are TRBV18 and TRBJ2-1, with D possibly being TRBD2 (5 bases). Deletions cut 0 bases from V and 10 bases from J, with 13 bases between. Germline values: CDR1 KGHSH, CDR2 LQKENI. This CDR3 is built from 14 residues. In nucleotides, the CDR3 is TGTGCCAGCTCACCACCCTATGCTCCGGGAGAGCAGTTCTTC. Protein: CASSPPYAPGEQFF.

The rearrangement joins TRBV5-6 to TRBJ1-2; 10 positions match TRBD1. CDR1 is SGHDT and CDR2 is YYEEEE in the germline V gene. Trimming cost V 3 bases and J 8 bases; bases outside gene matches: 13. The CDR3 is made up of 16 amino acids. In DNA form, the CDR3 reads TGTGCCAGCAGCTCAGCCGGGACAGGGGTGCCGGGGGGCTACACCTTC. As protein: CASSSAGTGVPGGYTF.